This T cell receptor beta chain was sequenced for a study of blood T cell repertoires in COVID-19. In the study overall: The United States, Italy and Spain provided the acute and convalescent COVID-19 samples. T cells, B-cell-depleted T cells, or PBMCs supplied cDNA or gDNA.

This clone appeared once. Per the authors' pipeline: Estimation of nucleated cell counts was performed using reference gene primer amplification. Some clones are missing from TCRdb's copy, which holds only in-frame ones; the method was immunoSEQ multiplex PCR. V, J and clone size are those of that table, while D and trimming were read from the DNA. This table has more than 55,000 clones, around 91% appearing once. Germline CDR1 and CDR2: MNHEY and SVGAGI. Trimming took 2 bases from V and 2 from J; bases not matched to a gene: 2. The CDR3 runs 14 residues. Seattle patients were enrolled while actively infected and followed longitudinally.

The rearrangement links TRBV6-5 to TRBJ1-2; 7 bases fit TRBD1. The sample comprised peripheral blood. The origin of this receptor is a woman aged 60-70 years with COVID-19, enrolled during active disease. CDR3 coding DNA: TGTGCCAGCAGTTACAGGGGGCAGAACTATGGCTACACCTTC. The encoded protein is CASSYRGQNYGYTF.